This T cell receptor beta chain was identified in a study of blood T cell repertoires in COVID-19. Participants were aged about 18 to 100 years from around 24 US areas. The study counted Cohort 3 donors as recovered given two negative PCRs, clearance, or symptom resolution. Profiling relied on immunoSEQ multiplex PCR, and the TCRdb table lists in-frame clones only, not all of them. The data contain about 140,000 clones, around 79% of them singletons. CDR1 is MNHEY, CDR2 SMNVEV, per germline (reference sequence). V was trimmed by 5 bases and J by 5 bases, leaving 22 bases between them. The CDR3 length is 16 residues.

This chain uses TRBV27 with TRBJ2-7; maybe TRBD1 (6 bases). Sequencing was carried out using PBMCs or T cells enriched from blood (not recorded which). This sequence originates from a woman between 50 and 59 years old who had recovered from COVID-19. The CDR3 DNA follows: TGTGCCAGCAGTCCGCTCGGACAGAACCATCCCAACGAGCAGTACTTC. It specifies CASSPLGQNHPNEQYF.